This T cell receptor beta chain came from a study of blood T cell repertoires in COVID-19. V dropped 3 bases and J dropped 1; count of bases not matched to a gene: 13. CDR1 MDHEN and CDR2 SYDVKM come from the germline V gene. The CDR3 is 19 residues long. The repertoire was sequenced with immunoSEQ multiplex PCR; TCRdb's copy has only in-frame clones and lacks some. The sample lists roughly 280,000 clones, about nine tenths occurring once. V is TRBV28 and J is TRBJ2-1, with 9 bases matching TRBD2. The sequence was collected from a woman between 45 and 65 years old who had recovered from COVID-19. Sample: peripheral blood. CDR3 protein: CASSFGVGSGRWSYNEQFF. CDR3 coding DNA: TGTGCCAGCAGTTTTGGGGTTGGTAGCGGGAGATGGTCCTACAATGAGCAGTTCTTC.